This T cell receptor (beta chain) originates from a study of identical twins (dated by TCRdb to 2016 to 2017). For the study in its entirety: TCR alpha and beta repertoires from monozygotic twins, unrelated adults of various ages and cord blood were deep-sequenced to test whether fetal clonotypes persist. Replicate twin experiments were performed at different times using different library preparation protocols to rule out contamination. What the authors observed across the whole study: Fewer insertions were carried by abundant cord blood beta clonotypes, a similar but weaker trend appeared in young adult naive repertoires, and no such trend appeared in memory repertoires. Invariant T cells such as MAIT and iNKT could partly confound zero-insertion analyses, though diverse VJ usage argued against this for most clonotypes. Out-of-frame TCR alpha sequences shared between twins showed an excess of low generation-probability sequences compared with coincidental sharing between unrelated individuals. Because the same donors could not be followed over many years, the conclusions depended on cross-sectional statistical analysis. Excess twin sharing in beta out-of-frame sequences was weaker because fewer shared sequences lowered the signal-to-noise ratio. In monozygotic twins, recombination models systematically underestimated out-of-frame TCR alpha sharing, but the models matched the sharing seen between unrelated individuals.

Every donor was a healthy Caucasian. Miltenyi CD45RO+ enrichment and human naive T-cell isolation kits were used to isolate memory (CD45RO+) and naive T cells from PBMC. The library was built by means of 5' RACE. The sequencing machine was an Illumina HiSeq 2000. A universal primer binding site was introduced by template switching, and a unique molecular identifier was present in the final cDNA, enabling accurate counting of TCR cDNA molecules. First-strand cDNA for TCR alpha and beta chains was synthesized from specific primers in the conserved constant-segment region. To control for contamination, every cDNA library carried two barcodes: a SMART-Mk sample barcode plus Illumina barcodes. TruSeq adapter sequences along with Illumina sample barcodes were introduced in two successive PCR steps. The TCR alpha and beta cDNA libraries were sequenced on the Illumina HiSeq platform using custom primers. Per the authors' processing: MiGEC was used to process raw reads and extract unique molecular identifiers, and MiXCR was used to find CDR3 positions. For each individual, recombination models were inferred using an EM algorithm with the repgenHMM and IGoR tools. Shared clonotype analysis was performed with the tcR package in R, normalizing sharing by the product of cloneset sizes. Out-of-frame nonproductive sequences were analyzed to study raw recombination free of thymic and clonal selection effects. TCRdb reprocessing: public reads trimmed at Q25 with fastp, clones called with MiXCR, in-frame beta chains kept. Rows merge per CDR3 protein into single entries with the most common DNA and genes. V and J calls and clone size were set by TCRdb, not the authors. This sample is represented by around 200,000 distinct CDR3 sequences; about a tenth of them were singletons. In total, the top ten clones hold 5.1% of the sample.

This clonotype was seen a few times. Its specific antigen is unknown. Per-nucleotide qualities are absent, and no much larger clonotype sits a single base away. Sequencing input: memory (CD45RO+) T cells sorted from blood. The sample's cell subset or site label is to be understood as: CD45RO+ enriched T cells. The source of this sequence is a woman between 18 and 30 years old in good health.

The CDR3 protein is CASSLEGSSYNSPLHF. The DNA sequence reads TGCGCCAGCAGCTTGGAAGGGAGCTCCTATAATTCACCCCTCCACTTT. The chain links TRBV5-1 with TRBJ1-6, with no D gene named confidently. Trimming at the junction amounts to 0 bases on V and 0 bases on J, and the germline ends lie 7 bases apart. The CDR3 has 16 amino acids, counting the end cysteine and phenylalanine. Only the CDR3 part of the read is kept: 48 bases, read in frame from the first base. The germline V gene supplies CDR1 SGHRS and CDR2 YFSETQ.